The present T cell receptor beta chain was sequenced within a study of human T cells and chemical hapten exposure. Noted time point: patch test 3, about 24 weeks after DPC sensitization. The treatment is: therapeutic diphenylcyclopropenone sensitization with weekly scalp DPC. TCRdb re-analysed the RACE reads in MiXCR, keeping a single row per CDR3 protein. Of 100,000 to 120,000 distinct CDR3 sequences listed, under 35% are singletons. Germline assignment: CDR1 MDHEN and CDR2 SYDVKM. V was shortened by 2 bases and J by 4 bases, with 12 bases between the two germline ends. The CDR3 length is 15 residues.

The clonotype comes from a man in his forties with alopecia areata. Some clones in this sample may be carry-over from other donors' samples. Sequencing was performed on whole blood, taken in connection with sensitization to the hapten diphenylcyclopropenone (DPC). The rearrangement links TRBV28 to TRBJ1-5, with unresolved D. DNA for the CDR3: TGTGCCAGCAGTTTAATACCGCAGTTGAATCAGCCCCAGCATTTT. Translation: CASSLIPQLNQPQHF.